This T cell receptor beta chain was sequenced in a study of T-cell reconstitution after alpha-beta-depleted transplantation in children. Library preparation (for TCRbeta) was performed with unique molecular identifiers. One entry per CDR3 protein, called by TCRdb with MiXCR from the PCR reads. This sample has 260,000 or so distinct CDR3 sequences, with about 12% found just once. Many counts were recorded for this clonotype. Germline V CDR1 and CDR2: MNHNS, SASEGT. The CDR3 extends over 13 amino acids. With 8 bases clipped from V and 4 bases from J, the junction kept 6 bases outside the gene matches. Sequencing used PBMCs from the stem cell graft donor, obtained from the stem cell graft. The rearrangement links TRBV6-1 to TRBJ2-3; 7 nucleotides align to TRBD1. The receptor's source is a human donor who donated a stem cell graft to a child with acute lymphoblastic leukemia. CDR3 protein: CASRNRGPDTQYF. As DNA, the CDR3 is TGTGCCAGCCGGAACAGGGGTCCAGATACGCAGTATTTT.